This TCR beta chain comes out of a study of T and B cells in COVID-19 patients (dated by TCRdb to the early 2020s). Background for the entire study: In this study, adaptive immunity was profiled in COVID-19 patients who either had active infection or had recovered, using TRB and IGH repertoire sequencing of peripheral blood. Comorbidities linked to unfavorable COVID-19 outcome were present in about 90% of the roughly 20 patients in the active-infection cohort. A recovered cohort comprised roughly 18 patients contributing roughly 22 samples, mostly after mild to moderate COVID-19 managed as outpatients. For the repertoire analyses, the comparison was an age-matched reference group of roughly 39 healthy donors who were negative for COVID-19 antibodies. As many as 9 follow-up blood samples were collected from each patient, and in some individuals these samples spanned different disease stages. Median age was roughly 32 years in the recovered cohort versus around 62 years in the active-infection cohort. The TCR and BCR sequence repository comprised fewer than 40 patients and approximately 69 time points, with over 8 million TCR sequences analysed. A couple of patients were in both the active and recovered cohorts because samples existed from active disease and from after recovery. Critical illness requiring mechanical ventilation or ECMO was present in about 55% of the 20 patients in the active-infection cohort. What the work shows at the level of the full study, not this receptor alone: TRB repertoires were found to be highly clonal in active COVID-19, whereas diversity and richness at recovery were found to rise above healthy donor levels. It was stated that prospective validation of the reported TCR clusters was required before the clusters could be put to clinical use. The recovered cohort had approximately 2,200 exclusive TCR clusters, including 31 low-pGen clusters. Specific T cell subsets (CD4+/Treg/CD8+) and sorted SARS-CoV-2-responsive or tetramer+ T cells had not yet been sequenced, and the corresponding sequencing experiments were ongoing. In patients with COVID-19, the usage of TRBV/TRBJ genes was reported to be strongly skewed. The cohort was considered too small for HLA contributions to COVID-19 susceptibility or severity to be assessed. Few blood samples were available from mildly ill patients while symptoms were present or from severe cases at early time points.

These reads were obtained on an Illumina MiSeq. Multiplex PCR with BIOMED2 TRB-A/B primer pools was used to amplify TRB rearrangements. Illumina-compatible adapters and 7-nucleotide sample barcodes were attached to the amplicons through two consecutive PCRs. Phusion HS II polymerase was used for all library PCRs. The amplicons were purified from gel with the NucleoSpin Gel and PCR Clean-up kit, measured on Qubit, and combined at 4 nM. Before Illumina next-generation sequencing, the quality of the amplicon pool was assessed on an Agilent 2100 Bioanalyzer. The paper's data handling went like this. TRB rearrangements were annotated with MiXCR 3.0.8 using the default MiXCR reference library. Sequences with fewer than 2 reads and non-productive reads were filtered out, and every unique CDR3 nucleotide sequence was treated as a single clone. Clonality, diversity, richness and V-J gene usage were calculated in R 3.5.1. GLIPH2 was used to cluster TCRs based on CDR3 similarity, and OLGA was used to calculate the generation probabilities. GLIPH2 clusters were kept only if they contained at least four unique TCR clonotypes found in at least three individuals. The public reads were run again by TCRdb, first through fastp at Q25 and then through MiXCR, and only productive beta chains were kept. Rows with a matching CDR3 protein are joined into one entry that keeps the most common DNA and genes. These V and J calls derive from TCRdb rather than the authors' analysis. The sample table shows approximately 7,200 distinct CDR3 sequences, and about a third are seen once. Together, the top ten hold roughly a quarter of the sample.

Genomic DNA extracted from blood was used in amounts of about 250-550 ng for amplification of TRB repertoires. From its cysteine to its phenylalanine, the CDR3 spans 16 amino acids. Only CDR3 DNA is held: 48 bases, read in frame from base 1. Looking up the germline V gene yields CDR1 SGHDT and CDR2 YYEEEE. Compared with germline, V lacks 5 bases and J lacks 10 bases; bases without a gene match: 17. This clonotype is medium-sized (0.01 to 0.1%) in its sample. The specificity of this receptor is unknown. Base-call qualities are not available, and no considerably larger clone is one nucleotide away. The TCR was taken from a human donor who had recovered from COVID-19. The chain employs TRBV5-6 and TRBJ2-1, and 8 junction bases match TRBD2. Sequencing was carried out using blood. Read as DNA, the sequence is TGTGCCAGCAGAAAAGGACTAGCAAGCCCAATTAGCGAGCAGTTCTTC. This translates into CASRKGLASPISEQFF.